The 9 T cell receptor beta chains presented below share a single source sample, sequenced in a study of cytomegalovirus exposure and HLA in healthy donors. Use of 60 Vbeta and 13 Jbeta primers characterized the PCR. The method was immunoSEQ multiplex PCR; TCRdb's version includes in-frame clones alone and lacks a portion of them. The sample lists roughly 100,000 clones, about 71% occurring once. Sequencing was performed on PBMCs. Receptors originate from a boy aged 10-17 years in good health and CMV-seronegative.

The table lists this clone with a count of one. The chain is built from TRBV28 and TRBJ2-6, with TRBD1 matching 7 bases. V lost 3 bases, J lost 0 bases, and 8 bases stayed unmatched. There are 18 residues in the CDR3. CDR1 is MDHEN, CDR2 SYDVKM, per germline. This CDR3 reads CASSFNSRGNSGANVLTF. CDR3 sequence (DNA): TGTGCCAGCAGTTTTAATTCCAGGGGGAACTCTGGGGCCAACGTCCTGACTTTC.

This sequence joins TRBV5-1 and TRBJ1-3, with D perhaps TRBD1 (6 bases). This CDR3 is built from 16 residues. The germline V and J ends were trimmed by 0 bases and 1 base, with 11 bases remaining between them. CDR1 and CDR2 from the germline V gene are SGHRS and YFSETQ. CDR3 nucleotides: TGCGCCAGCAGCTTGGCTACAGGGTTTTCTGGAAACACCATATATTTT. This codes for CASSLATGFSGNTIYF.

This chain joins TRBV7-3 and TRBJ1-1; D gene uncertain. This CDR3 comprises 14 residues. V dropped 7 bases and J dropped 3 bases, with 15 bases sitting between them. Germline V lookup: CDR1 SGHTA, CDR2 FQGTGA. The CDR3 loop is CASILSRLHTEAFF. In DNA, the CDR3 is TGTGCCAGCATCCTGAGCAGGTTGCACACTGAAGCTTTCTTT. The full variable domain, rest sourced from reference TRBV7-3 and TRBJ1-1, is GAGVSQTPSNKVTEKGKYVELRCDPISGHTALYWYRQSLGQGPEFLIYFQGTGAADDSGLPNDRFFAVRPEGSVSTLKIQRTERGDSAVYLCASILSRLHTEAFFGQGTRLTVV.

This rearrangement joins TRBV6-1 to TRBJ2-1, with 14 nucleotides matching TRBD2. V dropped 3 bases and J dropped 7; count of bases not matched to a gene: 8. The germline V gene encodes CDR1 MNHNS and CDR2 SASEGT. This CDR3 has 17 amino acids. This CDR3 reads CASSERLAGGLWNEQFF. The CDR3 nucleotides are TGTGCCAGCAGTGAGAGACTAGCGGGGGGGCTTTGGAATGAGCAGTTCTTC.

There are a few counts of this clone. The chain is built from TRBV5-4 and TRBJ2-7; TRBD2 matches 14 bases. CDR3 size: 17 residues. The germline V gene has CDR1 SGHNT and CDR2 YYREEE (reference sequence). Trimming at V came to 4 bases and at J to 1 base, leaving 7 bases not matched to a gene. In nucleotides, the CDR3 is TGTGCCAGCAGCCCGGGGACTAGCGGGAGAGAGTCCTACGAGCAGTACTTC. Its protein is CASSPGTSGRESYEQYF.

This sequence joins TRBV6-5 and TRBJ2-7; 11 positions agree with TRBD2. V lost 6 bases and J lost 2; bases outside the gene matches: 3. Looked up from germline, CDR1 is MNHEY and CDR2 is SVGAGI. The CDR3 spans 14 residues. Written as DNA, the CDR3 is TGTGCCAGCAGGAGACTAGCGGGACCCTACGAGCAGTACTTC. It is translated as CASRRLAGPYEQYF.

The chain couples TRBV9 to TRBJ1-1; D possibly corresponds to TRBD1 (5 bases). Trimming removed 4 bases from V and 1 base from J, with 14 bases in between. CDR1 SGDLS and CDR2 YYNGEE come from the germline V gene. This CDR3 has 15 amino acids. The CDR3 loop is CASSPFSGQNTEAFF. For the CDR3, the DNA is TGTGCCAGCAGCCCGTTTTCAGGGCAGAACACTGAAGCTTTCTTT.

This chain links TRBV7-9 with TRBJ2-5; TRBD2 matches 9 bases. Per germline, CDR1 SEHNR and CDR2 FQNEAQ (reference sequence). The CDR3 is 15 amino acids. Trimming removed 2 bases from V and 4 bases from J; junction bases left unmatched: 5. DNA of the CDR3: TGTGCCAGCAGCTTATACCTAGCGGGGATAGAGACCCAGTACTTC. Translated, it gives CASSLYLAGIETQYF.

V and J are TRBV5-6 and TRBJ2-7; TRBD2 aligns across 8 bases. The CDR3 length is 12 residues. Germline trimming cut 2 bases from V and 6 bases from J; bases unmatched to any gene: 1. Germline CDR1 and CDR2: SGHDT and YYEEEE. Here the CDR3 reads CASSFGGVEQYF. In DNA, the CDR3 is TGTGCCAGCAGCTTCGGGGGGGTCGAGCAGTACTTC.